This TCR beta chain was sequenced during a study of shared clonotypes between healthy human individuals. Study in general: Each donor's CD8 memory used one plate, CD8 naive two, each CD4 subset three.

Naive CD45RA+ and memory CD45RA-negative subsets were split from CD4+ cells. The V gene's germline CDR1 is MDHEN and CDR2 SYDVKM. Deletions cut 3 bases from V and 11 bases from J, with 23 bases between. The CDR3 is 16 amino acids. Over several immunoSEQ plates, each subset's genomic DNA was distributed in even portions. Sequencing used immunoSEQ multiplex PCR; TCRdb keeps in-frame clones, though not all of them. The repertoire holds approximately 980,000 clones, about three quarters seen once, with over 1.3% in the top ten. The receptor comes from a man aged 18 to 29 in good health. Specimen: memory CD4+ T cells sorted from blood. Subset defined: CD45RA-negative fraction. This chain links TRBV28 with TRBJ1-5; D is perhaps TRBD1 (6 bases). The CDR3 sequence: CASSLGQSRTIGAQHF. For the CDR3, the DNA is TGTGCCAGCAGTTTGGGACAAAGTAGAACAATCGGGGCCCAGCATTTT.